The clone carrying this T cell receptor (beta chain) was counted a few times. What it recognizes is unknown. This sample was taken from a study of T cell repertoires in cytomegalovirus infection. The CDR3 is 16 amino acids. The ends were cut back, 2 bases at V and 9 bases at J, with 20 bases in the middle. The germline CDR1 and CDR2 sequences are MNHGY and SAAAGT. The study, taken as a whole, reports: The study found HLA-C-restricted CMV-specific TCR beta clonotypes dominating the ex vivo response. The cumulative frequency of public TCR beta families distinguished individuals who carried CMV together with the relevant HLA.

MiXCR, applied by TCRdb to the reads, yields one record per CDR3 protein. Of approximately 500,000 distinct CDR3 sequences listed, around 27% are singletons. The clonotype originates from a human donor in good health (CMV status not recorded). Some clones in this sample may be carry-over from other donors' samples. The sample consisted of PBMCs. The rearrangement uses TRBV6-8 and TRBJ2-1; tentatively, D is TRBD2 (6 bases). CDR3 in DNA: TGTGCCAGCAGTTACGGGCAGGCACCCCGGAGGGGTGAGCAGTTCTTC. Its protein is CASSYGQAPRRGEQFF.